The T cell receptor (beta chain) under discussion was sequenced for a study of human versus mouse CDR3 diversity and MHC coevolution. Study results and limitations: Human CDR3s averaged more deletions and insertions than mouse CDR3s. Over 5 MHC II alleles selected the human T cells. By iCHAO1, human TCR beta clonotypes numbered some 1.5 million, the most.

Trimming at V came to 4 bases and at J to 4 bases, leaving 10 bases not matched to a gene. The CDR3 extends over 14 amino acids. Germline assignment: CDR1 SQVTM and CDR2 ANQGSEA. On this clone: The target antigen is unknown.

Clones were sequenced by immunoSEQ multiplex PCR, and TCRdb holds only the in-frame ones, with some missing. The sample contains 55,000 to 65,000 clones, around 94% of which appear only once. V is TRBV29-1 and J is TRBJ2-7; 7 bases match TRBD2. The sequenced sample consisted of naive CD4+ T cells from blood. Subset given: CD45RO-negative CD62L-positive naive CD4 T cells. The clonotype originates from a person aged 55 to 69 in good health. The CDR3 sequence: CSVALRGSSYEQYF. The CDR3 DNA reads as TGCAGCGTTGCTCTTCGCGGGAGCTCGTACGAGCAGTACTTC.